Listed below are T cell receptor beta chains from one sample, sequenced in a study of T cell responses to AZD1222 COVID-19 vaccine. Here immunoSEQ multiplex PCR was the method, and the copy in TCRdb shows in-frame clones only, minus some. The sample shows 35,000 to 50,000 clones, 80% of them seen only once. Source: peripheral blood, taken 28 days after the second dose of the MenACWY control vaccine. The source of these receptors is an adult who received the MenACWY meningococcal vaccine as a control. Each CDR3 is given without its conserved first and last residue.

V: TRBV9
J: TRBJ2-1
CDR3: ASSVDGGGALNEQF

V: TRBV2
J: TRBJ1-3
CDR3: ASSGIRTDGNTIY

V: TRBV27
J: TRBJ1-6
CDR3: ASRLGLGGGNSPLH

V: TRBV5-1
J: TRBJ1-5
CDR3: ASSFGGATGNQPQH

V: TRBV27
J: TRBJ1-6
CDR3: ASRGGIWSYNSPLH

V: TRBV10-1
J: TRBJ2-5
CDR3: ASSGDRGRHYSGETQY

V: TRBV18
J: TRBJ2-5
CDR3: ASSPSVGGGQETQY

V: TRBV5-1
J: TRBJ2-1
CDR3: ASSSGTAGDEQF

V: TRBV7-6
J: TRBJ2-3
CDR3: ASSPELGDTQY

V: TRBV5-1
J: TRBJ2-7
CDR3: ASSLWGTGTGFSYEQY

V: TRBV19
J: TRBJ1-1
CDR3: ASSAVNGITEAF

V: TRBV28
J: TRBJ2-5
CDR3: ASSLFPSKSETQY

V: TRBV14
J: TRBJ1-5
CDR3: ASSQDPRWDQPQH

V: TRBV7-8
J: TRBJ2-1
CDR3: ASSLGRRHHNEQF

V: TRBV27
J: TRBJ1-5
CDR3: ASSLVKGGNQPQH

V: TRBV5-3
J: TRBJ1-1
CDR3: ARSLRTANLSKNTEAF

V: TRBV7-2
J: TRBJ2-7
CDR3: ASSLAIGSYEQY

V: TRBV28
J: TRBJ1-1
CDR3: ASSLWNLRTRRAEAF

V: TRBV14
J: TRBJ2-1
CDR3: ASSTWRQFSSYNEQF

V: TRBV6-4
J: TRBJ2-7
CDR3: ASSDPLDRGTPFVYEQY

V: TRBV5-6
J: TRBJ2-1
CDR3: ASSTPQGASYNEQF

V: TRBV25-1
J: TRBJ1-2
CDR3: ASSESDPKPGQGVNYT

V: TRBV7-8
J: TRBJ1-6
CDR3: ASSLGQENSPLH

V: TRBV27
J: TRBJ2-7
CDR3: ASSTGTAPYEQY

V: TRBV5-1
J: TRBJ2-2
CDR3: ASQKGEILSGELF

V: TRBV6-1
J: TRBJ1-2
CDR3: ASSEAGGGYGYT

V: TRBV4-1
J: TRBJ1-4
CDR3: ASSLSGTGVWVGEKLF

V: TRBV4-1
J: TRBJ1-5
CDR3: ASSPRIGEQGGRQPQH

V: TRBV19
J: TRBJ1-5
CDR3: ASSIAFQPQH

V: TRBV19
J: TRBJ1-3
CDR3: ASRTGVYGNTIY

V: TRBV5-6
J: TRBJ2-1
CDR3: ASSLGLGNEQF

V: TRBV7-9
J: TRBJ2-1
CDR3: ASSLELDWGNEQF

V: TRBV5-8
J: TRBJ2-1
CDR3: ASSFGEQF

V: TRBV5-1
J: TRBJ2-2
CDR3: ASSFGGQNTGELF

V: TRBV6-6
J: TRBJ1-1
CDR3: AAQQGAATEAF

V: TRBV24-1
J: TRBJ1-2
CDR3: ATSLSANYGYT

V: TRBV28
J: TRBJ2-1
CDR3: ASSFGAGPYNEQF

V: TRBV7-9
J: TRBJ2-2
CDR3: ASIRGLAGVGTGELF

V: TRBV12-5
J: TRBJ2-2
CDR3: ASGLVTGHTGELF

V: TRBV9
J: TRBJ1-2
CDR3: ASSVGADYGYT

V: TRBV12-3/TRBV12-4
J: TRBJ1-1
CDR3: ASSYWTGAAF

V: TRBV28
J: TRBJ1-3
CDR3: ASSPGPGQGYEY

V: TRBV30
J: TRBJ1-6
CDR3: AWTRDLSYNSPLH

V: TRBV11-2
J: TRBJ2-3
CDR3: ASSLGGGRGKDTQY

V: TRBV6-5
J: TRBJ1-2
CDR3: ASNPQSNYGYT

V: TRBV4-2
J: TRBJ2-7
CDR3: ASSQDPASGRPTPYEQY